Below are 13 T cell receptor beta chains sequenced from a single sample in a study of blood T cell repertoires in COVID-19. The assay was immunoSEQ multiplex PCR, and TCRdb's table has in-frame clones only and misses some. The sample lists 150,000 to 200,000 clones, approximately 84% occurring once. Material: peripheral blood. These receptors were collected from a human donor with acute or convalescent COVID-19. The donor label of this sample is uncertain.

This clone was counted between two and nine times. This chain joins TRBV5-6 and TRBJ2-3; tentatively, D is TRBD1 (7 bases). The CDR3 spans 14 residues. Per the germline V gene, CDR1 is SGHDT and CDR2 is YYEEEE. The V gene lost 2 bases and the J gene lost 7 bases, with 14 bases spanning the gap. The CDR3 region is CASSLGGGANTQYF. In DNA form, the CDR3 reads TGTGCCAGCAGCTTAGGAGGGGGCGCAAATACGCAGTATTTT.

In regard to this clone: The same CDR3 arises from other DNA sequences in this sample as well. The V gene is TRBV28, the J gene TRBJ1-5, with 10 bases aligning to TRBD1. CDR1 and CDR2 from the germline V gene are MDHEN and SYDVKM. CDR3 length: 16 amino acids. V gave up 2 bases and J gave up 7 bases; unmatched junction bases: 8. The CDR3 spells CASSLRQGAWGQPQHF. The CDR3 DNA is TGTGCCAGCAGTTTACGACAGGGGGCGTGGGGGCAGCCCCAGCATTTT.

This chain uses TRBV27 with TRBJ1-6; 8 nucleotides agree with TRBD1. CDR1 MNHEY and CDR2 SMNVEV come from the germline V gene (reference sequence). This CDR3 has 17 amino acids. The V gene end was trimmed by 5 bases and the J gene end by 0 bases; junction bases not matched to a gene: 6. The CDR3 DNA follows: TGTGCCAGCAGTCCAGGACAGGGATACTCCTATAATTCACCCCTCCACTTT. Protein product: CASSPGQGYSYNSPLHF.

The chain employs TRBV27 and TRBJ1-1; D is undetermined. The germline V and J ends were trimmed by 3 bases and 8 bases, with 16 bases remaining between them. CDR1 and CDR2 (germline): MNHEY, SMNVEV (reference sequence). This CDR3 is 14 amino acids long. The CDR3 region is CASSFLGSSIEAFF. CDR3 in DNA: TGTGCCAGCAGTTTCCTTGGGAGTTCGATCGAAGCTTTCTTT.

The rearrangement joins TRBV11-3 to TRBJ2-1, with D maybe TRBD1 (6 bases). This CDR3 is 20 amino acids long. Trimming cost V 0 bases and J 0 bases, with 21 bases left between them. In germline, CDR1 is SGHNT, CDR2 YENEEA. CDR3 DNA: TGTGCCAGCAGCTTAGAGGGGACAAGAGGAAGAGGCCGCTCCTACAATGAGCAGTTCTTC. Its translation: CASSLEGTRGRGRSYNEQFF.

This clone was seen once. This chain uses TRBV28 with TRBJ1-2, with no clear D. The CDR3 runs to 10 residues. Germline V gives CDR1 MDHEN, CDR2 SYDVKM. V was cut by 8 bases and J by 6 bases, with 7 bases left in between. The CDR3 here is CASGRNGYTF. The DNA for the CDR3 is TGTGCCAGCGGGAGGAATGGCTACACCTTC.

V gene TRBV5-1 combines with J gene TRBJ2-1; D is uncertain. CDR1 is SGHRS, CDR2 YFSETQ, per germline. The CDR3 is 13 residues long. The germline V and J ends were trimmed by 3 bases and 9 bases, with 13 bases remaining between them. The CDR3: CASSSGDRFEQFF. The CDR3, as DNA: TGCGCCAGCAGCTCGGGTGATCGCTTTGAGCAGTTCTTC.

This chain uses TRBV7-9 with TRBJ1-2; tentative D call: TRBD1 (6 bases). The length of the CDR3 is 14 residues. Trimming took 3 bases from V and 6 from J, leaving 14 bases between them. Germline CDR1 is SEHNR and CDR2 is FQNEAQ (reference sequence). DNA of the CDR3: TGTGCCAGCAGCTTTTGGGGGGGCACCCATGGCTACACCTTC. Its protein is CASSFWGGTHGYTF.

The chain uses TRBV4-1 and TRBJ2-2; D gene ambiguous. The CDR3 totals 16 residues. The germline V gene encodes CDR1 MGHRA and CDR2 YSYEKL. The V gene lost 1 base and the J gene lost 2 bases, with 11 bases spanning the gap. The CDR3 loop reads CASSQVATGNTGELFF. In DNA, the CDR3 is TGCGCCAGCAGCCAAGTGGCGACTGGAAACACCGGGGAGCTGTTTTTT.

A single count supports this clone. The V gene is TRBV28, the J gene TRBJ2-2; weak D call: TRBD1 (6 bases). Germline lookup yields CDR1 MDHEN and CDR2 SYDVKM. V shed 10 bases and J shed 5 bases, with 17 bases lying between them. This CDR3 is built from 14 residues. CDR3 coding DNA: TGTGCCACCACTGGACAGACATATACCGGGGAGCTGTTTTTT. Its translation is CATTGQTYTGELFF.

On this clone itself: Compared with germline, one end of the junction differs, possibly owing to a read error. V is TRBV19 and J is TRBJ2-6, with D unresolved. The CDR3 has 16 amino acids. CDR1 LNHDA and CDR2 SQIVND come from the germline V gene (reference sequence). The CDR3 region has the DNA TGTGCCAGTTCGGTTAGTCCACTCTCTGAGGCCAACGTCCTGACTTTC. Protein: CASSVSPLSEANVLTF. Drawing the rest from reference TRBV19 and TRBJ2-6, the complete variable domain is DGGITQSPKYLFRKEGQNVTLSCEQNLNHDAMYWYRQDPGQGLRLIYYSQIVNDFQKGDIAEGYSVSREKKESFPLTVTSAQKNPTAFYLCASSVSPLSEANVLTFGAGSRLTVL.

This chain connects TRBV27 to TRBJ2-7, with a weak D call TRBD2 (6 bases). The CDR3 extends over 16 amino acids. V lost 6 bases, J lost 4 bases, and 22 bases lay in between. CDR1 and CDR2 from the germline V gene are MNHEY and SMNVEV (reference sequence). The CDR3, as DNA: TGTGCCAGCAGAACCCTCTCGTCGGGCGGGATATACGAGCAGTACTTC. Its protein product is CASRTLSSGGIYEQYF.

The chain couples TRBV18 to TRBJ1-5; D gene unclear. CDR3 length equals 15 residues. The ends were cut back, 2 bases at V and 2 bases at J, with 10 bases in the middle. Germline V gene data show CDR1 as KGHSH and CDR2 as LQKENI. This chain's CDR3 is CASSPDLTGNQPQHF. DNA of the CDR3: TGTGCCAGCTCACCAGATCTCACAGGCAATCAGCCCCAGCATTTT. Combining the CDR3 with reference TRBV18 and TRBJ1-5 gives the whole variable domain NAGVMQNPRHLVRRRGQEARLRCSPMKGHSHVYWYRQLPEEGLKFMVYLQKENIIDESGMPKERFSAEFPKEGPSILRIQQVVRGDSAAYFCASSPDLTGNQPQHFGDGTRLSIL.